The rows below give T cell receptor beta chains drawn from one sample of a study of low-dose radiotherapy and immunotherapy resistance in tumors. TCRdb used MiXCR to reprocess the reads, holding one entry per CDR3 protein. The table lists around 84,000 distinct CDR3 sequences, less than 20% of them singletons, with approximately 1.5% in the top ten. Sequenced here: PBMCs, sampled after low-dose radiotherapy plus immunotherapy. These TCRs come from a male donor with prostate cancer. CDR3s include the opening cysteine and the closing phenylalanine or tryptophan. The order of the fields is D gene, clone size, J gene, V gene, CDR3 protein, CDR3 DNA. The D gene is left open where the match is weak. Clone size, where shown, is once, few, many, or a class for clones that have expanded.

d_call: TRBD1
clone_size: NA
j_call: TRBJ2-1
v_call: TRBV30
cdr3_aa: CAWSLGTGEGNEQFF
cdr3_nt: TGTGCCTGGAGTCTCGGGACAGGGGAGGGCAATGAGCAGTTCTTC

d_call: NA
clone_size: once
j_call: TRBJ1-6
v_call: TRBV7-8
cdr3_aa: CASSLFGDSPLHF
cdr3_nt: TGTGCCAGCAGCTTATTTGGAGATTCACCCCTCCACTTT

d_call: NA
clone_size: many
j_call: TRBJ2-4
v_call: TRBV6-2/TRBV6-3
cdr3_aa: CASSNETREKQYF
cdr3_nt: TGTGCCAGCAGTAACGAGACTAGGGAAAAACAGTACTTC

d_call: NA
clone_size: many
j_call: TRBJ2-1
v_call: TRBV7-2
cdr3_aa: CASSLSSGVHNEQFF
cdr3_nt: TGTGCCAGCAGCTTATCCTCGGGAGTGCACAATGAGCAGTTCTTC

d_call: NA
clone_size: many
j_call: TRBJ2-3
v_call: TRBV29-1
cdr3_aa: CSVVPYQSTDTQYF
cdr3_nt: TGCAGCGTTGTACCCTACCAAAGCACAGATACGCAGTATTTT

d_call: TRBD2
clone_size: many
j_call: TRBJ2-7
v_call: TRBV20-1
cdr3_aa: CSAPPPGLAYEQYF
cdr3_nt: TGCAGTGCACCCCCTCCGGGACTAGCGTACGAGCAGTACTTC

d_call: NA
clone_size: NA
j_call: TRBJ2-3
v_call: TRBV15
cdr3_aa: CATRRSTDTQYF
cdr3_nt: TGTGCCACCCGGCGGTCCACAGATACGCAGTATTTT

d_call: NA
clone_size: NA
j_call: TRBJ1-3
v_call: TRBV29-1
cdr3_aa: CSVARTDSGNTIYF
cdr3_nt: TGCAGCGTCGCCCGAACAGACTCTGGAAACACCATATATTTT

d_call: NA
clone_size: many
j_call: TRBJ1-4
v_call: TRBV4-1
cdr3_aa: CASSQSAGVNEKLFF
cdr3_nt: TGCGCCAGCAGCCAGTCTGCGGGGGTAAATGAAAAACTGTTTTTT

d_call: TRBD2
clone_size: NA
j_call: TRBJ2-1
v_call: TRBV9
cdr3_aa: CASSVGASGGYNEQFF
cdr3_nt: TGTGCCAGCAGCGTAGGGGCTAGCGGGGGATACAATGAGCAGTTCTTC

d_call: TRBD2
clone_size: many
j_call: TRBJ2-2
v_call: TRBV7-2
cdr3_aa: CASSPGLAGGNGELFF
cdr3_nt: TGTGCCAGCAGCCCAGGACTAGCGGGAGGGAACGGGGAGCTGTTTTTT

d_call: NA
clone_size: many
j_call: TRBJ2-7
v_call: TRBV14
cdr3_aa: CASSQEPLPAESYF
cdr3_nt: TGTGCCAGCAGCCAAGAACCGTTGCCGGCCGAGTCGTACTTC

d_call: TRBD1
clone_size: many
j_call: TRBJ2-7
v_call: TRBV28
cdr3_aa: CASSSAGTGLYEQYF
cdr3_nt: TGTGCCAGCAGTTCTGCGGGGACAGGGCTATACGAGCAGTACTTC

d_call: NA
clone_size: few
j_call: TRBJ2-1
v_call: TRBV5-4
cdr3_aa: CASSLALTPGGEQFF
cdr3_nt: TGTGCCAGCAGCTTGGCCTTGACCCCCGGTGGTGAGCAGTTCTTC

d_call: NA
clone_size: few
j_call: TRBJ2-7
v_call: TRBV7-2
cdr3_aa: CASSPGDRPYEQYF
cdr3_nt: TGTGCCAGCAGCCCCGGAGACAGACCCTACGAGCAGTACTTC

d_call: TRBD2
clone_size: NA
j_call: TRBJ2-7
v_call: TRBV27
cdr3_aa: CASSFREGYEQYF
cdr3_nt: TGTGCCAGCAGTTTCCGGGAGGGTTACGAGCAGTACTTC

d_call: TRBD1
clone_size: many
j_call: TRBJ1-6
v_call: TRBV7-3
cdr3_aa: CASSRDSYNSPLHF
cdr3_nt: TGTGCCAGCAGCAGGGACAGCTATAATTCACCCCTCCACTTT

d_call: NA
clone_size: many
j_call: TRBJ1-2
v_call: TRBV20-1
cdr3_aa: CSASDAQGIEGYTF
cdr3_nt: TGCAGTGCTAGTGACGCACAGGGTATCGAGGGCTACACCTTC

d_call: NA
clone_size: NA
j_call: TRBJ2-5
v_call: TRBV4-2
cdr3_aa: CASSEGTWLRQETQYF
cdr3_nt: TGTGCCAGCAGCGAAGGTACATGGCTCCGACAAGAGACCCAGTACTTC

d_call: NA
clone_size: NA
j_call: TRBJ2-1
v_call: TRBV18
cdr3_aa: CASSPPSGAFNEQFF
cdr3_nt: TGTGCCAGCTCACCTCCGTCTGGAGCGTTCAATGAGCAGTTCTTC

d_call: NA
clone_size: many
j_call: TRBJ2-3
v_call: TRBV6-1
cdr3_aa: CATQSWTDTQYF
cdr3_nt: TGTGCCACCCAGTCGTGGACAGATACGCAGTATTTT

d_call: NA
clone_size: many
j_call: TRBJ2-2
v_call: TRBV2
cdr3_aa: CASSGQGGAGELFF
cdr3_nt: TGTGCCAGCAGTGGACAGGGAGGAGCCGGGGAGCTGTTTTTT

d_call: TRBD1
clone_size: many
j_call: TRBJ1-5
v_call: TRBV23-1
cdr3_aa: CARRTGVTQPQHF
cdr3_nt: TGCGCCCGCAGAACAGGGGTAACTCAGCCCCAGCATTTT

d_call: NA
clone_size: many
j_call: TRBJ2-3
v_call: TRBV28
cdr3_aa: CASSFPPTTQYF
cdr3_nt: TGTGCCAGCAGTTTTCCCCCGACTACGCAGTATTTT

d_call: NA
clone_size: many
j_call: TRBJ1-2
v_call: TRBV7-9
cdr3_aa: CASTSAVRGYTF
cdr3_nt: TGTGCCAGCACCTCGGCCGTGCGAGGCTACACCTTC

d_call: NA
clone_size: many
j_call: TRBJ2-1
v_call: TRBV12-3/TRBV12-4
cdr3_aa: CASSLGTRPMDGEQFF
cdr3_nt: TGTGCCAGCAGTTTAGGAACCCGACCAATGGACGGTGAGCAGTTCTTC

d_call: TRBD1
clone_size: NA
j_call: TRBJ2-3
v_call: TRBV5-1
cdr3_aa: CASSGRTGLTDTQYF
cdr3_nt: TGCGCCAGCAGCGGACGGACAGGGTTGACAGATACGCAGTATTTT

d_call: NA
clone_size: NA
j_call: TRBJ2-6
v_call: TRBV15
cdr3_aa: CATSRDPSGANVLTF
cdr3_nt: TGTGCCACCAGCAGAGACCCGTCTGGGGCCAACGTCCTGACTTTC

d_call: NA
clone_size: NA
j_call: TRBJ2-5
v_call: TRBV28
cdr3_aa: CASSKQETQYF
cdr3_nt: TGTGCCAGCAGTAAACAAGAGACCCAGTACTTC

d_call: NA
clone_size: many
j_call: TRBJ1-3
v_call: TRBV9
cdr3_aa: CASSGPRDWAGNTIYF
cdr3_nt: TGTGCCAGCAGCGGTCCCCGAGATTGGGCTGGAAACACCATATATTTT

d_call: NA
clone_size: NA
j_call: TRBJ2-1
v_call: TRBV10-3
cdr3_aa: CAISGGAGTYNEQFF
cdr3_nt: TGTGCCATCAGTGGGGGGGCCGGGACCTACAATGAGCAGTTCTTC

d_call: NA
clone_size: NA
j_call: TRBJ1-2
v_call: TRBV28
cdr3_aa: CAISGTAYGYTF
cdr3_nt: TGTGCCATCAGTGGGACGGCCTATGGCTACACCTTC

d_call: TRBD1
clone_size: many
j_call: TRBJ2-2
v_call: TRBV7-9
cdr3_aa: CASSGRQGTNTGELFF
cdr3_nt: TGTGCCAGCAGCGGACGACAGGGCACGAACACCGGGGAGCTGTTTTTT

d_call: NA
clone_size: many
j_call: TRBJ2-7
v_call: TRBV6-1
cdr3_aa: CASSESVSSYEQYF
cdr3_nt: TGTGCCAGCAGTGAATCTGTGAGCTCCTACGAGCAGTACTTC

d_call: NA
clone_size: many
j_call: TRBJ2-7
v_call: TRBV20-1
cdr3_aa: CSARDKTGPYEQYF
cdr3_nt: TGCAGTGCTAGAGACAAAACAGGGCCCTACGAGCAGTACTTC

d_call: TRBD1
clone_size: many
j_call: TRBJ1-1
v_call: TRBV28
cdr3_aa: CASGYNTGGSVTEAFF
cdr3_nt: TGTGCCAGCGGCTATAACACAGGGGGCTCTGTCACTGAAGCTTTCTTT

d_call: TRBD2
clone_size: NA
j_call: TRBJ2-4
v_call: TRBV19
cdr3_aa: CARGEKAGFLAKNIQYF
cdr3_nt: TGTGCCAGAGGGGAGAAAGCGGGATTTCTAGCCAAAAACATTCAGTACTTC